The clone carrying this T cell receptor beta chain was counted only a few times. Antigen unknown. This entry is derived from a study of siplizumab effects on memory and regulatory T cells. Broader study findings: Alloreactive sequences whose origin lay in unstimulated CD4+ memory cells were significantly reduced by siplizumab.

Generated by immunoSEQ multiplex PCR, the TCRdb table keeps only in-frame clones and is missing some. The sample records under 8,500 clones, 60% to 70% being singletons. The V gene's germline CDR1 is PRHDT and CDR2 FYEKMQ (reference sequence). V dropped 1 base and J dropped 4 bases, with 5 bases sitting between them. The CDR3 sequence is 13 residues long. The J gene is TRBJ1-5, the V gene TRBV13; no clear D. The source material was effector memory CD8+ T cells sorted from blood. Subset denoted: unstimulated CD8+ effector memory T cells. The TCR was taken from a human donor in good health. The CDR3 here is CASSLVGNQPQHF. The CDR3 DNA sequence: TGTGCCAGCAGCTTAGTAGGGAATCAGCCCCAGCATTTT.